This entry lists 20 T cell receptor beta chains sequenced from one sample in a study of OX40 agonist ivuxolimab in advanced cancers. Data came from immunoSEQ multiplex PCR; TCRdb stores just in-frame clones and leaves some out. The sample holds approximately 35,000 clones, approximately 79% seen once. The sample was CD4+ or CD8+ T cells sorted from blood, taken in a trial of the OX40 agonist ivuxolimab. The receptor source for this set is an adult with an advanced solid tumor such as melanoma, head and neck, liver or kidney cancer.

The chain recombines TRBV10-1 with TRBJ1-2, with a weak D call TRBD1 (5 bases). This CDR3 comprises 13 residues. Deletions cut 5 bases from V and 1 base from J, with 8 bases between. Per the germline V gene, CDR1 is WNHNN and CDR2 is SYGVQD (reference sequence). The CDR3 coding sequence is TGCGCCAGCAGTAGGGGATATAACTATGGCTACACCTTC. Protein sequence: CASSRGYNYGYTF.

This clone was seen a handful of times. The chain combines TRBV5-1 with TRBJ2-3; D gene unclear. Germline V gene sequence: CDR1 SGHRS, CDR2 YFSETQ. CDR3 size: 15 residues. Trimming took 7 bases from V and 2 from J, leaving 17 bases between them. Here the CDR3 reads CASSKQSSYTDTQYF. The CDR3 bases are TGCGCCAGCTCCAAACAGTCCTCTTACACAGATACGCAGTATTTT.

This clone was counted only a few times. The CDR3 DNA sequence: TGTGCCAGCAGCTTAGAAGCCTGGACCGTAAGCTCCTACGAGCAGTACTTC. Amino acids: CASSLEAWTVSSYEQYF. V gene TRBV7-9 combines with J gene TRBJ2-7; no clear D. Germline CDR1 reads SEHNR; CDR2 reads FQNEAQ (reference sequence). The CDR3 is 17 amino acids. V was cut by 1 base and J by 0 bases, with 16 bases left in between.

The chain is built from TRBV6-1 and TRBJ1-4, with D hard to call. The CDR3 contains 14 residues. Germline V gene data show CDR1 as MNHNS and CDR2 as SASEGT. Trimming took off 6 bases at V and 4 bases at J, with 12 bases between the two ends. CDR3 region: CASRTQSFNEKLFF. CDR3 sequence (DNA): TGTGCCAGCAGGACACAGAGCTTTAATGAAAAACTGTTTTTT.

This chain uses TRBV28 with TRBJ2-5; D gene uncertain. This CDR3 spans 14 amino acids. Trimming removed 2 bases at V and 2 bases at J, with 9 bases between. The germline V gene has CDR1 MDHEN and CDR2 SYDVKM. Here the CDR3 DNA reads TGTGCCAGCAGTTTACAAGGTCTTCAAGAGACCCAGTACTTC. Its translation is CASSLQGLQETQYF.

The chain uses TRBV29-1 and TRBJ2-3; the D call may be TRBD1 or TRBD2 (7 bases each). CDR3 length: 17 amino acids. CDR1 SQVTM and CDR2 ANQGSEA come from the germline V gene. Trimming took off 0 bases at V and 7 bases at J, with 23 bases between the two ends. The CDR3 DNA sequence: TGCAGCGTTGAAGATCCGGGGGGAGGGGGCCCGTTAAATACGCAGTATTTT. Translated, it gives CSVEDPGGGGPLNTQYF.

Concerning this clone: At one of its ends the junction is not consistent with the germline gene, which may arise from a read error. The chain joins TRBV5-8 to TRBJ1-2; D may be TRBD1 (5 bases). The CDR3 runs 15 residues. The V gene's germline CDR1 is SGHTS and CDR2 YDEGEE. CDR3 protein: CASTLYGAGNYGYTF. As DNA, the CDR3 is TGTGCCAGCACCTTGTACGGGGCGGGGAACTATGGCTACACCTTC.

The chain links TRBV19 to TRBJ2-7, with D unclear. Trimming pared 6 bases from V and 0 bases from J, leaving 12 bases between. CDR1 LNHDA and CDR2 SQIVND come from the germline V gene (reference sequence). The CDR3 length is 14 residues. The CDR3 nucleotides are TGTGCCAGTAGAGGGAAGGCGGACTCCTACGAGCAGTACTTC. Translation gives CASRGKADSYEQYF.

The chain carries TRBV19 and TRBJ1-2, with 8 bases lining up with TRBD1. CDR3 length: 18 residues. Germline CDR1 LNHDA, CDR2 SQIVND (reference sequence). Losses at the gene ends were 5 bases for V and 2 bases for J; bases not matched to a gene: 16. CDR3 coding DNA: TGTGCCAGTAGTGGGCTGGCCGGGACAGGACTATTAAACTATGGCTACACCTTC. Translating gives CASSGLAGTGLLNYGYTF.

J is TRBJ1-2 and V is TRBV7-6; TRBD1 matches at 7 bases. The germline V gene has CDR1 SGHVS and CDR2 FNYEAQ. Trimming cost V 7 bases and J 0 bases; bases outside gene matches: 11. This CDR3 is built from 16 residues. The CDR3 loop is CASTNAGQGANYGYTF. The DNA for the CDR3 is TGTGCCAGCACCAACGCGGGCCAGGGGGCTAACTATGGCTACACCTTC.

This clone was observed a few times. V gene TRBV5-5 combines with J gene TRBJ2-3; D is possibly TRBD2 (5 bases). V shed 3 bases and J shed 2 bases, with 19 bases lying between them. This CDR3 comprises 17 residues. CDR1 and CDR2 (germline): SGHKS, YYEKEE (reference sequence). The CDR3 nucleotides are TGTGCCAGCAGCTCTGCGGGCCCGATATTTTTCACAGATACGCAGTATTTT. Protein sequence: CASSSAGPIFFTDTQYF. Complete variable domain (other parts from reference TRBV5-5 and TRBJ2-3): DAGVTQSPTHLIKTRGQQVTLRCSPISGHKSVSWYQQVLGQGPQFIFQYYEKEERGRGNFPDRFSARQFPNYSSELNVNALLLGDSALYLCASSSAGPIFFTDTQYFGPGTRLTVL.

The chain joins TRBV6-5 to TRBJ2-3; 7 bases match TRBD2. This CDR3 contains 15 residues. Germline loops: CDR1 MNHEY, CDR2 SVGAGI. Trimming at V came to 4 bases and at J to 2 bases, leaving 6 bases not matched to a gene. CDR3 protein: CASSWSSGYTDTQYF. The CDR3 DNA follows: TGTGCCAGCAGTTGGTCTAGCGGCTACACAGATACGCAGTATTTT.

The genes are TRBV30 and TRBJ1-5; D ambiguous. The V end lost 1 base, the J end lost 6 bases, and 13 bases lay between the germline ends. CDR1 and CDR2 (germline): GTSNPN, SVGIG (reference sequence). The CDR3 totals 14 residues. The CDR3 sequence: CAWSALVFSQPQHF. CDR3 in DNA: TGTGCCTGGAGTGCCCTGGTTTTTAGTCAGCCCCAGCATTTT.

This clone was observed a handful of times. V is TRBV19 and J is TRBJ2-1; D is unresolved. V was clipped by 7 bases and J by 4 bases, with 14 bases between them. Germline assignment: CDR1 LNHDA and CDR2 SQIVND (reference sequence). The CDR3 consists of 14 residues. The CDR3 loop is CASKLGLNYNEQFF. CDR3 DNA sequence: TGTGCCAGTAAGTTGGGTCTTAATTACAATGAGCAGTTCTTC.

The chain carries TRBV11-3 and TRBJ2-2; D possibly matches TRBD1 or TRBD2 (6 bases each). The CDR3 totals 15 residues. V dropped 6 bases and J dropped 4 bases, with 15 bases sitting between them. Germline-derived CDR1 and CDR2 are SGHNT and YENEEA. The CDR3 DNA is TGTGCCAGCAGTGGGTCGGGGGCGCCCACCGGGGAGCTGTTTTTT. It yields the protein CASSGSGAPTGELFF. Using reference TRBV11-3 and TRBJ2-2 for the parts outside the CDR3, the full variable domain is EAGVVQSPRYKIIEKKQPVAFWCNPISGHNTLYWYLQNLGQGPELLIRYENEEAVDDSQLPKDRFSAERLKGVDSTLKIQPAELGDSAVYLCASSGSGAPTGELFFGEGSRLTVL.

The chain recombines TRBV10-3 with TRBJ2-3, with D perhaps TRBD1 (5 bases). The germline gives CDR1 ENHRY, CDR2 SYGVKD. V was clipped by 2 bases and J by 0 bases, with 15 bases between them. The CDR3 totals 17 residues. In nucleotides, the CDR3 is TGTGCCATCAGTGAGCCTACAGGATTATCTAGCACAGATACGCAGTATTTT. Translation gives CAISEPTGLSSTDTQYF.

With respect to this clone: This same CDR3 is encoded by further DNA sequences in the sample. This chain joins TRBV11-2 and TRBJ2-7; 7 positions match TRBD2. CDR3 length: 14 residues. Germline CDR1 SGHAT, CDR2 FQNNGV. V was clipped by 2 bases and J by 7 bases; unmatched bases: 8. The CDR3 protein is CASSLMLAGDEQYF. The CDR3 coding sequence is TGTGCCAGCAGCTTAATGCTGGCGGGGGATGAGCAGTACTTC.

This chain connects TRBV27 to TRBJ1-1; 7 nucleotides match TRBD1. CDR3 length: 14 amino acids. Germline V gene lookup returns CDR1 MNHEY and CDR2 SMNVEV (reference sequence). Unmatched junction bases numbered 13, after V lost 6 bases and J lost 9 bases. CDR3 region: CASRSNTGALQAFF. The CDR3 bases are TGTGCCAGCAGGTCAAATACAGGGGCCCTACAAGCTTTCTTT.

The rearrangement uses TRBV9 and TRBJ2-3; TRBD1 matches at 10 bases. This CDR3 comprises 15 residues. The germline gives CDR1 SGDLS, CDR2 YYNGEE. V lost 3 bases, J lost 4 bases, and 5 bases stayed unmatched. The CDR3 reads CASSAGTGVPDTQYF. For the CDR3, the DNA is TGTGCCAGCAGCGCCGGGACAGGGGTGCCAGATACGCAGTATTTT. Complete variable domain (other parts from reference TRBV9 and TRBJ2-3): DSGVTQTPKHLITATGQRVTLRCSPRSGDLSVYWYQQSLDQGLQFLIQYYNGEERAKGNILERFSAQQFPDLHSELNLSSLELGDSALYFCASSAGTGVPDTQYFGPGTRLTVL.

J is TRBJ2-3 and V is TRBV5-1; perhaps TRBD2 as D (6 bases). V was clipped by 0 bases and J by 6 bases, with 17 bases between them. The germline V gene encodes CDR1 SGHRS and CDR2 YFSETQ. There are 16 residues in the CDR3. In nucleotides, the CDR3 is TGCGCCAGCAGCTTGGGCGGGTCCGGCGCGGGGGATACGCAGTATTTT. It yields the protein CASSLGGSGAGDTQYF.